Each of the 6 T cell receptor beta chains below was sequenced from the same sample in a study of blood T cell repertoires in COVID-19. Sequencing used immunoSEQ multiplex PCR; TCRdb keeps in-frame clones, though not all of them. This sample has 170,000 or so clones, with about 78% found just once. Sequencing was carried out using PBMCs or T cells enriched from blood (not recorded which). Receptors originate from a woman between 50 and 59 years old who had recovered from COVID-19.

The chain is built from TRBV7-3 and TRBJ1-1; D is unresolved. Germline loops: CDR1 SGHTA, CDR2 FQGTGA. This CDR3 region has 13 residues. The V end was cut by 5 bases, the J end by 1 base, with 8 bases between. The CDR3 coding sequence is TGTGCCAGCAGCGCCACAGAGAACACTGAAGCTTTCTTT. Translation gives CASSATENTEAFF.

The chain couples TRBV10-3 to TRBJ2-7; D is possibly TRBD1 (6 bases). This CDR3 has 12 amino acids. CDR1 ENHRY and CDR2 SYGVKD come from the germline V gene. V dropped 8 bases and J dropped 5 bases, with 13 bases sitting between them. CDR3 amino acids: CAIGTGKDEQYF. The CDR3, as DNA: TGTGCCATCGGAACAGGGAAAGACGAGCAGTACTTC.

CDR3 sequence reads: CASSYSTGTGVLRGQYF. DNA of the CDR3: TGTGCCAGCAGCTATTCCACCGGGACAGGGGTGTTACGAGGGCAGTACTTC. The V and J genes are TRBV5-4 and TRBJ2-7, with 10 bases fitting TRBD1. Germline lookup yields CDR1 SGHNT and CDR2 YYREEE (reference sequence). This CDR3 spans 17 amino acids. V dropped 3 bases and J dropped 9; count of bases not matched to a gene: 18.

The chain couples TRBV9 to TRBJ1-5; 7 positions agree with TRBD1. This CDR3 spans 15 amino acids. Trimming removed 4 bases from V and 0 bases from J; junction bases left unmatched: 4. Looked up from germline, CDR1 is SGDLS and CDR2 is YYNGEE. The CDR3 loop is CASSRTGNSNQPQHF. The CDR3 region has the DNA TGTGCCAGCAGCCGGACAGGAAATAGCAATCAGCCCCAGCATTTT.

The V and J genes are TRBV4-1 and TRBJ1-2; D gene unclear. The germline V and J ends were trimmed by 0 bases and 5 bases, with 7 bases remaining between them. Germline V gene data show CDR1 as MGHRA and CDR2 as YSYEKL. This CDR3 is 13 amino acids long. The CDR3 reads CASSQDPGYGYTF. The CDR3 DNA follows: TGCGCCAGCAGCCAAGATCCGGGGTATGGCTACACCTTC.

In its sample, this clone was seen a few times. J is TRBJ2-1 and V is TRBV10-3; TRBD2 is a possible D gene (6 bases). The germline V and J ends were trimmed by 2 bases and 9 bases, with 20 bases remaining between them. CDR1 is ENHRY and CDR2 is SYGVKD in the germline V gene. This CDR3 contains 16 residues. The CDR3 DNA sequence: TGTGCCATCAGTGAGGGAGGGGACTCCTCCGTCGGTGAGCAGTTCTTC. Translation gives CAISEGGDSSVGEQFF.